These 7 T cell receptor beta chains came from one sample sequenced in a study of response to subunit inactivated influenza vaccine. TCRdb passed the RT-PCR reads through MiXCR, listing each CDR3 protein once. The table lists 450,000 to 600,000 distinct CDR3 sequences, approximately 7.6% of them singletons. The sample was PBMCs from blood, taken 23 months after vaccination. All receptors come from a man between 50 and 69 years old who received an inactivated influenza vaccine.

Ten or more counts support this clonotype. The gene calls are TRBV6-5 and TRBJ2-7, with 7 nucleotides matching TRBD1. The V gene end was trimmed by 2 bases and the J gene end by 2 bases; junction bases not matched to a gene: 3. This CDR3 contains 14 residues. Germline-derived CDR1 and CDR2 are MNHEY and SVGAGI. The DNA for the CDR3 is TGTGCCAGCAGTTACCGACAGGGTCCCTACGAGCAGTACTTC. Residues: CASSYRQGPYEQYF.

This clonotype was recorded a few times. The chain employs TRBV20-1 and TRBJ2-7; TRBD2 aligns across 8 bases. Germline-derived CDR1 and CDR2 are DFQATT and SNEGSKA (reference sequence). The CDR3 contains 15 residues. V was pared by 8 bases and J by 4 bases, with 16 bases of the junction left unmatched. CDR3 DNA: TGCAGTTCATCCCGCGGGCTAGCGGGTCTTTACGAGCAGTACTTC. It encodes CSSSRGLAGLYEQYF.

Many counts were recorded for this clonotype. In DNA, the CDR3 is TGCAGTGCTAGAGATCCCCTAGATCCCTACAATGAGCAGTTCTTC. Its translation is CSARDPLDPYNEQFF. The chain uses TRBV20-1 and TRBJ2-1; D gene uncertain. The CDR3 length is 15 residues. The germline V gene encodes CDR1 DFQATT and CDR2 SNEGSKA (reference sequence). V was clipped by 0 bases and J by 2 bases, with 11 bases between them.

This clonotype has more than one count but fewer than ten. The chain links TRBV28 to TRBJ2-7, with 8 nucleotides matching TRBD2. V shed 10 bases, J shed 4 bases, and the junction held 12 bases outside the gene matches. The CDR3 covers 14 residues. Germline V gene data show CDR1 as MDHEN and CDR2 as SYDVKM. The CDR3 DNA reads TGTGCCACCCGCTTCGGGGGGGTTCGATACGAGCAGTACTTC. It translates to CATRFGGVRYEQYF.

This clonotype occurred many times. CDR3 DNA: TGCAGTGCTAGGCCTTTAGACTACTCCTACGAGCAGTACTTC. This gives the protein CSARPLDYSYEQYF. The chain employs TRBV20-1 and TRBJ2-7; TRBD2 is a possible D gene (5 bases). The V gene lost 3 bases and the J gene lost 0 bases, with 12 bases spanning the gap. The CDR3 extends over 14 amino acids. The germline gives CDR1 DFQATT, CDR2 SNEGSKA (reference sequence).

As regards this clonotype: A much larger clone is a single base away; this may be a read error. The chain links TRBV12-3 or TRBV12-4 to TRBJ2-7; D remains ambiguous. This CDR3 has 13 residues. CDR3 region: CGSSLAITYEQYF. CDR3 bases: TGTGGCAGCAGTTTAGCTATTACCTACGAGCAGTACTTC.

This clonotype has only a few counts. This chain connects TRBV11-2 to TRBJ2-7, with D possibly called TRBD1 or TRBD2 (5 bases each). The CDR3 extends over 16 amino acids. Germline V gene lookup returns CDR1 SGHAT and CDR2 FQNNGV. V shed 1 base and J shed 5 bases, with 18 bases lying between them. The CDR3 loop reads CASSLGDVPPRDEQYF. CDR3 sequence (DNA): TGTGCCAGCAGCTTAGGGGACGTCCCACCAAGGGACGAGCAGTACTTC.